Listed below are T cell receptor beta chains from one sample, sequenced in a study of identical twins. Using its own MiXCR run on the 5' RACE reads, TCRdb lists one record per CDR3 protein. The repertoire holds about 240,000 distinct CDR3 sequences, about 10% seen once, with 9% to 10% in the top ten. The sample taken for sequencing was memory T cells sorted from blood. These TCRs come from a man aged 50-59 years in good health. Each CDR3 is given with its conserved first and last residue. A D gene is named only where the DNA matches it firmly. Clone size is stated in some rows and not others, as once, few, many or a class when expanded.

>17|TRBJ2-3|few|TRBD2|TRBV5-1
TGCGCCAGCAGCTCGAATCCGGGGGGGAGAAGCACAGATACGCAGTATTTT
CASSSNPGGRSTDTQYF
>17|TRBJ2-3|NA|TRBD2|TRBV4-3
TGCGCCAGCAGCCAAGACACTAGCGGGAGGGATGCAGATACGCAGTATTTT
CASSQDTSGRDADTQYF
>13|TRBJ2-1|many|NA|TRBV19
TGTGCCAGTAGGCAGGGAGAACTAGGAGCGCAGTTCTTC
CASRQGELGAQFF
>13|TRBJ1-2|few|NA|TRBV6-1
TGTGCCAGCAGAGGGGCAGGGGAAGGCGGCTACACCTTC
CASRGAGEGGYTF
>14|TRBJ2-2|many|NA|TRBV7-2
TGTGCCAGCAGACGGGACGGTGCCACCGGGGAGCTGTTTTTT
CASRRDGATGELFF
>17|TRBJ1-1|NA|TRBD1|TRBV6-5
TGTGCCAGCAGTTACTTCCCCCCGGGACAGGGGAACACTGAAGCTTTCTTT
CASSYFPPGQGNTEAFF
>16|TRBJ2-2|NA|TRBD2|TRBV9
TGTGCCAGCAGCGCCGGGACTAGCGGGATTAGCGGGGAGCTGTTTTTT
CASSAGTSGISGELFF
>13|TRBJ2-3|many|NA|TRBV28
TGTGCCAGCTTAAGCGGGAGCACAGATACGCAGTATTTT
CASLSGSTDTQYF
>15|TRBJ1-5|NA|NA|TRBV5-6
TGTGCCAGCAGCTTGGGACCCAGGTGGGATCAGCCCCAGCATTTT
CASSLGPRWDQPQHF
>16|TRBJ1-3|many|NA|TRBV15
TGTGCCACCAGCAGAGAAGGGATCGGCTCTGGAAACACCATATATTTT
CATSREGIGSGNTIYF
>14|TRBJ2-7|many|NA|TRBV9
TGTGCCAGCAGCTATAACCTAAACGGGGGCGAGCAGTACTTC
CASSYNLNGGEQYF
>15|TRBJ1-2|NA|TRBD1|TRBV5-1
TGCGCCAGCAGCTTCCTACTAGGGGGCGACTATGGCTACACCTTC
CASSFLLGGDYGYTF
>15|TRBJ2-7|few|NA|TRBV29-1
TGCAGCGTGGGGGGGGGAGGGACAGTTATCAACGAGCAGTACTTC
CSVGGGGTVINEQYF
>16|TRBJ2-6|many|NA|TRBV6-2/TRBV6-3
TGTGCCAGCACCCACACGCAGGGCTCTGGGGCCAACGTCCTGACTTTC
CASTHTQGSGANVLTF
>15|TRBJ1-6|many|TRBD1|TRBV3-1
TGTGCCAGCAGCCCGACAGGGAGGTCCCATTCACCCCTCCACTTT
CASSPTGRSHSPLHF
>13|TRBJ2-1|few|NA|TRBV4-1
TGCGCCAGCAGCCAAGAACGGAACAATGAGCAGTTCTTC
CASSQERNNEQFF
>19|TRBJ2-3|NA|TRBD2|TRBV5-1
TGCGCCAGCAGCTTGGTGGGTCCGGGACTAGCGGGACACACAGATACGCAGTATTTT
CASSLVGPGLAGHTDTQYF